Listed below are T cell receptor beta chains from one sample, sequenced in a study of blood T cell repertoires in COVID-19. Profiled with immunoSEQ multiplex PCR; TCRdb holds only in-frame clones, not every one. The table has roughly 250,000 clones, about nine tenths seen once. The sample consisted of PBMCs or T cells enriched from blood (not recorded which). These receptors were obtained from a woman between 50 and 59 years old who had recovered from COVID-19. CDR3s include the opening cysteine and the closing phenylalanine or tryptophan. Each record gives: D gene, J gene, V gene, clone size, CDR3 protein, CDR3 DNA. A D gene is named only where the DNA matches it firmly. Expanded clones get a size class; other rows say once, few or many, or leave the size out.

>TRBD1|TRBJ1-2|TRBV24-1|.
CATSDSRGFVYGYTF
TGTGCCACCAGTGACTCCAGGGGGTTCGTCTATGGCTACACCTTC
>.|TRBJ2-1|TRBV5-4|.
CASSLSVSNNEQFF
TGTGCCAGCAGCTTGTCAGTATCGAACAATGAGCAGTTCTTC
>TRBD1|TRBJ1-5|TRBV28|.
CASSSIDRVNNQPQHF
TGTGCCAGCAGTTCAATTGACAGGGTTAACAATCAGCCCCAGCATTTT
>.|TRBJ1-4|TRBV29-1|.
CSGGGGSGEKLFF
TGCAGCGGGGGTGGAGGGTCGGGAGAAAAACTGTTTTTT
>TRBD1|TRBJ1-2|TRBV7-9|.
CASTPTGIDYGYTF
TGTGCCAGCACCCCGACAGGGATTGACTATGGCTACACCTTC
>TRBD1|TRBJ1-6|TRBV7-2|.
CASSDQGTGRNSPLHF
TGTGCCAGCAGCGACCAAGGGACAGGGAGGAATTCACCCCTCCACTTT
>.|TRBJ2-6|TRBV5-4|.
CASTSAGGRSGANVLTF
TGTGCCAGCACCTCGGCCGGGGGGCGCTCTGGGGCCAACGTCCTGACTTTC
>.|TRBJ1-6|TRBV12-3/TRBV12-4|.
CASSTSGHSALHF
TGTGCCAGCAGTACCTCTGGGCATTCGGCCCTCCACTTT
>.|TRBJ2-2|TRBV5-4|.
CASSPSGLANTGELFF
TGTGCCAGCAGCCCGTCCGGACTGGCCAACACCGGGGAGCTGTTTTTT
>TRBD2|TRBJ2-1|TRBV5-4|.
CASSTGLAGAPDNEQFF
TGTGCCAGCAGCACCGGACTAGCGGGAGCGCCAGACAATGAGCAGTTCTTC
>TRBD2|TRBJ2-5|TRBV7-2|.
CASSLHPSSAGEETQYF
TGTGCCAGCAGCTTACATCCCAGCTCAGCGGGAGAGGAGACCCAGTACTTC
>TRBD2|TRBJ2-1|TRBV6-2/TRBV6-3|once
CASRPSGNYNEQFF
TGTGCCAGCAGACCTAGCGGGAACTACAATGAGCAGTTCTTC
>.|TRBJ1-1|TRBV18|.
CASSPPEVRSEAFF
TGTGCCAGCTCACCACCGGAGGTCAGATCTGAAGCTTTCTTT
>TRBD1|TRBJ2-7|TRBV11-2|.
CASSITRDSTYEQYF
TGTGCCAGCAGCATAACCCGGGACAGCACCTACGAGCAGTACTTC
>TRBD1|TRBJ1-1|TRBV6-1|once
CASSESRGPKNTEAFF
TGTGCCAGCAGTGAAAGCAGGGGGCCCAAAAACACTGAAGCTTTCTTT
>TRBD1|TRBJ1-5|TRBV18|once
CASSPDRAGQPQHF
TGTGCCAGCTCACCGGACAGGGCTGGTCAGCCCCAGCATTTT
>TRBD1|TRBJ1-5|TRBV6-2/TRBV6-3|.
CASSYMDRAYQPQHF
TGTGCCAGCAGTTATATGGACAGGGCTTATCAGCCCCAGCATTTT
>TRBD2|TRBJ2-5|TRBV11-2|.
CASSPGTGTSPYF
TGTGCCAGCAGCCCTGGAACCGGGACTAGTCCCTACTTC
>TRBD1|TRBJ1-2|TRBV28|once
CASSRGDSFYGYTF
TGTGCCAGCAGTCGTGGGGACAGTTTCTATGGCTACACCTTC
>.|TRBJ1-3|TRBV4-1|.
CASSQVEGRQSGNTIYF
TGCGCCAGCAGCCAAGTCGAGGGTCGGCAGTCTGGAAACACCATATATTTT
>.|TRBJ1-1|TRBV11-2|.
CASSLIQGAEAFF
TGTGCCAGCAGCTTAATACAGGGAGCTGAAGCTTTCTTT
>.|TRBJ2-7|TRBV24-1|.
CATSDLTGTPYEQYF
TGTGCCACCAGTGACCTTACCGGGACACCTTACGAGCAGTACTTC
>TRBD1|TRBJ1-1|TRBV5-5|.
CASSLRTGNENTEAFF
TGTGCCAGCAGCTTAAGGACAGGGAACGAGAACACTGAAGCTTTCTTT
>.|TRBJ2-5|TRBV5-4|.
CASSAGQYQETQYF
TGTGCCAGCAGCGCTGGACAGTACCAAGAGACCCAGTACTTC
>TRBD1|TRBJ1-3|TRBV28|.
CASSLMGTGAFSGNTIYF
TGTGCCAGCAGTTTAATGGGGACAGGGGCATTCTCTGGAAACACCATATATTTT
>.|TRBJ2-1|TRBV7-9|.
CASTPWVTGGNEQFF
TGTGCCAGCACCCCCTGGGTTACCGGAGGCAATGAGCAGTTCTTC
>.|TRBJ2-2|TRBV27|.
CASSPLRAQNTGELFF
TGTGCCAGCAGTCCCCTCCGAGCCCAGAACACCGGGGAGCTGTTTTTT
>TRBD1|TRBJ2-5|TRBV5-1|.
CASSRTGGEQETQYF
TGCGCCAGCAGCCGGACAGGGGGTGAACAAGAGACCCAGTACTTC
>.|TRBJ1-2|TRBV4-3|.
CASSPTSSSGYYYGYTF
TGCGCCAGCAGCCCGACATCCTCCTCCGGATATTACTATGGCTACACCTTC
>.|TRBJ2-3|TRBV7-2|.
CASSDNRVDTQYF
TGTGCCAGCAGCGACAACAGGGTGGATACGCAGTATTTT
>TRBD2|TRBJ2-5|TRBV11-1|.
CASSPGTSGSLETQYF
TGTGCCAGCAGCCCGGGGACTAGCGGGAGTCTCGAGACCCAGTACTTC
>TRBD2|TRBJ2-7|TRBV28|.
CASSFIGRASEQYF
TGTGCCAGCAGTTTTATCGGGAGGGCAAGTGAGCAGTACTTC
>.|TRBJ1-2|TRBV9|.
CASSVLADINYYGYTF
TGTGCCAGCAGCGTACTGGCGGACATTAATTACTATGGCTACACCTTC
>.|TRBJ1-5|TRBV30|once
CAWSAGDTNQPQHF
TGTGCCTGGAGTGCAGGGGACACTAATCAGCCCCAGCATTTT
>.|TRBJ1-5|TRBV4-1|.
CASSQDRGGANQPQHF
TGCGCCAGCAGCCAAGATCGTGGAGGGGCCAATCAGCCCCAGCATTTT
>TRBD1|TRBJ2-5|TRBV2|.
CASRATGYGETQYF
TGTGCCAGCAGAGCGACAGGGTATGGAGAGACCCAGTACTTC
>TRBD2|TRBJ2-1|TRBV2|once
CASRVSGRASYNEQFF
TGTGCCAGCAGAGTTAGCGGGAGGGCCTCCTACAATGAGCAGTTCTTC